This section outlines one T cell receptor (beta chain) sequence together with its context. The sample holds many counts of this clonotype. No cognate antigen has been identified for it. Base qualities were left out, and no much larger clone turns up one base away. These data belong to a study of T cells in Graves' hyperthyroidism and ophthalmopathy (dated by TCRdb to about 2019). With regard to the full study: Peripheral blood was sampled at the time of initial diagnosis, prior to any treatment. A discovery cohort of about 95 patients, roughly 45 with Graves' ophthalmopathy and 57 with stable Graves' hyperthyroidism, was used to find distinguishing TCR V-J signatures. An independent validation cohort of 18 to 20 hyperthyroidism patients and about 15 patients who later progressed to ophthalmopathy tested prospective prediction of ophthalmopathy. The roughly 100 discovery patients were randomly divided into training and test sets at a 7:3 ratio. In addition, the study compared T-cell repertoires in thyroid tissue and in blood from several Graves' hyperthyroidism patients. After blood sampling, hyperthyroidism patients were treated with methimazole at a starting dose of 30 mg daily, and ophthalmopathy patients were treated with high-dose intravenous methylprednisolone. TCR Vbeta CDR3 sequencing of approximately 140 peripheral blood samples (roughly 41 ophthalmopathy, roughly 72 hyperthyroidism and some 17 progressor patients) is reported in the paper.

The TCR beta CDR3 regions were amplified from the RNA transcripts. A first-round RT-PCR of the TCR CDR3 used the HTBI primer set with the Qiagen OneStep RT-PCR kit. The libraries were constructed in a second round of multiplex PCR and then size-selected and purified. Paired-end sequencing of the libraries was performed with 100 bp reads on an Illumina HiSeq2000. The original methods were these. SOAPnuke was used to process the raw data, removing reads that contained adapters or uncalled bases, had a mean Phred below 15, or lacked an exact match to the constant primer or identifier. High-quality paired reads were merged with COPE v1.2.5, and unique nucleotide sequences were defined as clonotypes. MiTCR v1.1 was used to align the clonotypes against IMGT TRBV, TRBD and TRBJ reference segments. Analysis was restricted to V-J combinations with a frequency above 0.0001, which covered over 98% of repertoires. A TCS score was defined as the ratio of F50 (clonal expansion) to E x V (chaos), with BLOSUM62-based TCRdist applied between CDR3 peptides within each V-J. Welch's t-statistics and random forest reduced several hundred V-J features to roughly 13, which were used in a naive Bayes classifier (R e1071). Starting from the raw public reads, TCRdb applied fastp trimming at Q25, assembled clones with MiXCR and retained in-frame beta chains. Under each unique CDR3 protein, matching rows form one entry showing the most common genes and DNA. These V and J calls rely on TCRdb rather than the paper's analysis. The sample table records hundreds of thousands of distinct CDR3 sequences; 14% of these occur just once. The ten biggest clones cover roughly 10% of the sample.

The germline V gene (reference sequence) supplies CDR1 SGHAT and CDR2 FQDESV. For this chain, trimming is 5 bases at the V end and 1 base at the J end, and the number of junction bases without a gene match is 10. There are 18 amino acids in the CDR3, from cysteine to phenylalanine inclusive. Here the CDR3 DNA is all that survives: 54 bases in frame from base 1. A patient counted as having stable Graves' hyperthyroidism if no progression to ophthalmopathy occurred over 18 months of follow-up. Hyperthyroidism patients were newly diagnosed, had a disease duration of under 2 months, and were aged 18 to 65 years. Any patient with an uncontrolled infection, another autoimmune disease, pregnancy or lactation was excluded. Diagnoses were based on clinical symptoms, serum thyroxine and TRAb, thyroid ultrasound and orbital computed tomography. PBMCs were separated from 7.5 to 10 ml of fresh peripheral blood using Ficoll-Paque density gradient centrifugation. Total RNA was extracted with Trizol reagent, and quality was checked on an Agilent 2100 Bioanalyzer.

General conclusions and limits of the study: Sample size was not statistically predetermined, and investigators were not blinded to group allocation. In validation, progression to ophthalmopathy was predicted by the model with more than 65% sensitivity and approximately 78% specificity, a median of about 6 months before onset. In cross-validation, a model built on a 13 V-J signature told ophthalmopathy apart from stable hyperthyroidism with 85% to 90% sensitivity and around 84% specificity, and in testing the same model reached 80%/75%. Most expanded thyroid clonotypes (frequency above 0.001) were also detected in blood, a finding suggesting that blood repertoires may reflect thyroid immune responses.

Material: blood. This receptor was taken from a woman younger than 30 with Graves' hyperthyroidism. The V and J segments used are TRBV11-1 and TRBJ2-1, and 11 junction bases match TRBD2. The bases read TGTGCCAGCAGCGCCCTAGCGGGAGGCTATTATTCCTACAATGAGCAGTTCTTC. It codes for CASSALAGGYYSYNEQFF.